Detailed here is one TCR beta chain. Original analysis: Researchers report that nucleated cell counts were estimated from reference gene primer amplification. The data were produced by immunoSEQ multiplex PCR, yet TCRdb's version contains in-frame clones alone and is incomplete. The DNA was the basis for D and trimming; V, J and clone size are from that table. The sample consists of approximately 100,000 clones, 89% of them appearing once. The data originate from a study of blood T cell repertoires in COVID-19. Study as a whole: Samples came from the United States, Italy and Spain, spanning acute and convalescent COVID-19. T cells, B-cell-depleted T cells, or PBMCs supplied cDNA or gDNA.

The CDR3 has 12 residues. Trimming removed 0 bases at V and 7 bases at J, with 10 bases between. Germline CDR1 GTSNPN, CDR2 SVGIG (reference sequence). This chain links TRBV30 with TRBJ2-7; D unclear. The origin of this receptor is a woman older than 75 with active COVID-19. The specimen was peripheral blood. This chain's CDR3 is CAWSVEVTEQYF. Here the CDR3 DNA reads TGTGCCTGGAGTGTTGAGGTAACGGAGCAGTACTTC.